This T cell receptor (beta chain) was observed in a study of CD8+ T cells in alopecia areata. Broader study findings: Clonality in the scalp and expanded CD8+ clones ranked among the top 100 were significantly decreased by tofacitinib.

In regard to this clone: What it binds is unknown.

Investigators isolated RNA and reverse transcribed it into cDNA to act as the sequencing template. Measured with immunoSEQ multiplex PCR; TCRdb has only the in-frame clones, and not every one. The table shows fewer than 250,000 clones, with 50% to 60% occurring only once. Sample treatment: oral pan-JAK inhibitor, 5-10 mg twice daily. Samples from alopecia areata patients were lesional scalp punch biopsies and peripheral blood. Deletions cut 7 bases from V and 2 bases from J, with 11 bases between. In germline, CDR1 is MNHNY, CDR2 SVGAGI (reference sequence). CDR3 length: 13 residues. Source: CD4+ T cells sorted from blood, taken at week 4, from a patient treated with tofacitinib. V usage is TRBV6-6 and J usage is TRBJ1-1; no definite D call. The TCR comes from a human donor with alopecia areata. CDR3 DNA: TGTGCCAGCAAGCCTGAAGAAAACACTGAAGCTTTCTTT. Translating it yields CASKPEENTEAFF.